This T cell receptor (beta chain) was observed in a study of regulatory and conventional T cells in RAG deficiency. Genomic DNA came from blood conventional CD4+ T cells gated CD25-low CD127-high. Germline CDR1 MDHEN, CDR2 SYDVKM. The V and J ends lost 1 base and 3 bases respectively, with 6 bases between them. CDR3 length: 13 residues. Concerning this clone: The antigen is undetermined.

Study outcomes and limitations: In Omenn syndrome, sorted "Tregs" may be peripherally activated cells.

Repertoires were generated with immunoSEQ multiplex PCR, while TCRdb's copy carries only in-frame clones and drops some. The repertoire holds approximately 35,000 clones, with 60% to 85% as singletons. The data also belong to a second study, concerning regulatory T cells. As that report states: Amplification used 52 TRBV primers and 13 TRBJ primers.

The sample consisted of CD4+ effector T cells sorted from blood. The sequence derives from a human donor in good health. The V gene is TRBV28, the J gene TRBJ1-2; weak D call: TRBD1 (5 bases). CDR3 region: CASSLSGHYGYTF. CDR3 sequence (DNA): TGTGCCAGCAGTTTATCAGGGCACTATGGCTACACCTTC.